The TCR beta chain under discussion was sequenced for a study of blood T cell repertoires in COVID-19 (dated by TCRdb to the early 2020s). For the wider study: Samples from collaborators originated in the United States, Italy and Spain and spanned both the acute and convalescent phases of COVID-19. The repertoires were released in a freely available public database intended as a resource for research on the immune response to SARS-CoV-2. Subjects who had been exposed to COVID-19, were actively infected with it, or had recovered from it provided the deeply sampled blood TCRbeta repertoires that made up the dataset. The material from the prospective study consisted of cDNA or gDNA derived from T cells, B-cell-depleted T cells, or PBMCs. A de-identified subject ID, COVID-19 status, age in years and sex were almost always included in the sample metadata. HLA class I and class II types, where available, came from metadata supplied by the sample provider rather than from assay-based typing. The samples were drawn from the first 160 participants of the ongoing ImmuneRACE study and from 1,254 subjects provided by 6 global collaborators. Overall results and qualifications from the work: Clinical and demographic metadata were provided uncurated, with the amount varying by source and participant.

Whole blood was collected in K2EDTA tubes by collaborating institutions according to the institutions' own protocols. For TCRbeta analysis, collaborators shipped samples as frozen whole blood, isolated PBMCs, or DNA extracted from either of those sample types. TCRbeta CDR3 regions were amplified from genomic DNA by means of the immunoSEQ Assay, a bias-controlled multiplex PCR. Per the original workflow: The number of nucleated cells in each sample was estimated by amplification of reference gene primers within the assay. To quantify the absolute abundance of each unique TCRbeta CDR3 rearrangement, sequence reads were collapsed and filtered. For each sample, productive Simpson clonality was calculated by taking the square root of Simpson's diversity index across productive rearrangements. Entries here come from immuneACCESS through TCRdb and include only in-frame sequences with V and J called. Some clones fail to appear in such tables; in the studies checked, an unresolved V gene covers under half of the shortfall, and the cause of the remainder is unknown. The V and J calls and clone size come from that table; D and trimming were worked out from the DNA. The sample table holds about 89,000 clones, of which approximately 75% were seen once. The leading ten clones occupy around 15% of the sample.

V lost 0 bases and J lost 3 bases; the stretch between them is 14 bases long. In the germline V gene, CDR1 corresponds to MNHEY and CDR2 to SVGAGI. The CDR3 measures 16 amino acids from cysteine to phenylalanine. Of the read, only the CDR3 DNA is kept; its 48 bases are in frame from base 1. Details on this clone: Which antigen it targets is not known. Per-nucleotide qualities are absent, and no much larger clonotype sits a single base away.

Recombination linked TRBV6-5 to TRBJ1-1, with TRBD1 as a weak D call on 6 bases. This receptor was identified in a woman of 80 years or more with acute or convalescent COVID-19. The sample taken for sequencing was peripheral blood. The CDR3 corresponds to CASSYSWGRGDTEAFF. Read as DNA, the sequence is TGTGCCAGCAGTTACTCGTGGGGCAGGGGAGACACTGAAGCTTTCTTT.